This T cell receptor beta chain was found in a study of shared clonotypes between healthy human individuals. Study findings and constraints: Memory subsets had estimated richness that was generally smaller than that of naive subsets. The naive CD4 repertoires of several donors were compared, and roughly 5% of clonotypes were shared. Tissues were not sampled, only blood, and their repertoires likely differ.

Genomic DNA of each subset was evenly split across several immunoSEQ plates. Repertoires were generated with immunoSEQ multiplex PCR, while TCRdb's copy carries only in-frame clones and drops some. The sample records about 2.4 million clones, more than 85% being singletons. Worth noting for this clone: The antigen is not known.

This CDR3 spans 15 amino acids. The ends were cut back, 0 bases at V and 8 bases at J, with 14 bases in the middle. From germline, CDR1 is LGHNA and CDR2 YSLEER. The clonotype was recovered from a man between 18 and 35 years old in good health. Some clones in this sample may be carry-over from other donors' samples. This sequence joins TRBV4-3 and TRBJ2-4; D is perhaps TRBD1 (6 bases). What was sequenced was naive CD4+ T cells from PBMCs. The subset is: CD45RA+ positively selected. CDR3 sequence: CASSQDRPGADIQYF. In DNA form, the CDR3 reads TGCGCCAGCAGCCAAGATCGTCCAGGGGCGGACATTCAGTACTTC.